This T cell receptor beta chain was obtained from a study of blood T cell repertoires in COVID-19. Looking at the study overall: Samples representing acute and convalescent COVID-19 were sourced from the United States, Italy and Spain.

The CDR3 has 14 residues. V lost 4 bases and J 0 bases, leaving 9 bases between the germline ends. Germline values: CDR1 MNHEY, CDR2 SVGAGI. Produced via immunoSEQ multiplex PCR; TCRdb's table is partial and in-frame only. The sample consists of around 28,000 clones, 80% to 90% of them appearing once. Seattle patients were enrolled while actively infected and followed longitudinally. The sequencing sample was made of peripheral blood. The TCR originated in an elderly woman with COVID-19, enrolled during active disease. V is TRBV6-5 and J is TRBJ1-1, with D hard to call. The CDR3 DNA sequence: TGTGCCAGCAGTTTAGGGCGGGTGAACACTGAAGCTTTCTTT. Its protein is CASSLGRVNTEAFF.